The 8 T cell receptor beta chains given below trace back to one sample, sequenced in a study of blood T cell repertoires in COVID-19. Only in-frame clones appear in the TCRdb table, and some are missing; sequencing was by immunoSEQ multiplex PCR. Of around 250,000 clones in the sample, approximately 90% were seen once. Specimen: PBMCs or T cells enriched from blood (not recorded which). These TCRs come from a man in his fifties who had been exposed to COVID-19.

The chain recombines TRBV4-1 with TRBJ2-1; a weak D match, TRBD1 (6 bases). The CDR3 is made up of 16 amino acids. CDR1 MGHRA and CDR2 YSYEKL come from the germline V gene. The V end was cut by 4 bases, the J end by 0 bases, with 13 bases between. Here the CDR3 reads CASSPRQVSSYNEQFF. CDR3 coding DNA: TGCGCCAGCAGCCCCCGACAGGTTAGCTCCTACAATGAGCAGTTCTTC.

The V gene is TRBV9, the J gene TRBJ1-1; TRBD1 matches 7 bases. Trimming removed 0 bases from V and 0 bases from J; junction bases left unmatched: 8. Germline CDR1 and CDR2: SGDLS and YYNGEE. This CDR3 has 17 amino acids. CDR3 nucleotide sequence: TGTGCCAGCAGCGTAGCCCTAACAGGGGCATTGAACACTGAAGCTTTCTTT. Its translation: CASSVALTGALNTEAFF.

The V and J genes are TRBV4-1 and TRBJ1-6; D unclear. CDR1 is MGHRA, CDR2 YSYEKL, per germline. Trimming stripped 4 bases from V and 18 bases from J, with 19 bases between. This CDR3 has 13 residues. CDR3 loop: CASSLNRGGLPHF. CDR3 in DNA: TGCGCCAGCAGCCTAAACCGCGGCGGTCTTCCCCACTTT.

The chain couples TRBV20-1 to TRBJ2-5; weak D call: TRBD1 (5 bases). The ends were cut back, 3 bases at V and 6 bases at J, with 14 bases in the middle. The CDR3 is 13 amino acids. Germline V gives CDR1 DFQATT, CDR2 SNEGSKA (reference sequence). CDR3 region: CSASEVRAKTQYF. The CDR3 coding sequence is TGCAGTGCTAGTGAAGTCAGGGCGAAGACCCAGTACTTC.

The chain joins TRBV28 to TRBJ1-2; D is uncertain. There are 11 residues in the CDR3. Germline V gives CDR1 MDHEN, CDR2 SYDVKM. V shed 6 bases and J shed 8 bases, with 10 bases lying between them. CDR3 loop: CASSRGGGYTF. CDR3 sequence (DNA): TGTGCCAGCAGCCGGGGAGGAGGCTACACCTTC.

The chain has TRBV5-1 and TRBJ2-7; tentatively, D is TRBD1 (5 bases). CDR3 length equals 13 residues. Trimming cost V 4 bases and J 6 bases, with 14 bases left between them. The germline CDR1 and CDR2 sequences are SGHRS and YFSETQ. The CDR3 protein is CASSQGPMGEQYV. CDR3 nucleotides: TGCGCCAGCAGCCAGGGCCCTATGGGCGAGCAGTACGTC.

The rearrangement joins TRBV5-1 to TRBJ2-1; weak D call: TRBD1 (6 bases). The germline V and J ends were trimmed by 5 bases and 7 bases, with 16 bases remaining between them. Germline V gene lookup returns CDR1 SGHRS and CDR2 YFSETQ. The CDR3 extends over 14 amino acids. The DNA of the CDR3 is TGCGCCAGCAGGTCTGTATCAGGGGAGAATGAGCAGTTCTTC. Protein: CASRSVSGENEQFF.

V gene TRBV11-2 combines with J gene TRBJ1-1; tentative D call: TRBD1 (6 bases). Germline V gives CDR1 SGHAT, CDR2 FQNNGV. V lost 4 bases and J 3 bases, leaving 15 bases between the germline ends. The CDR3 totals 15 residues. The CDR3 DNA reads as TGTGCCAGCAGCTCTAGTTTCAGGGGCGACACTGAAGCTTTCTTT. This sequence encodes CASSSSFRGDTEAFF.